One and the same sample provided the 29 T cell receptor beta chains below, sequenced in a study of cytomegalovirus exposure and HLA in healthy donors. The PCR contained 60 Vbeta and 13 Jbeta primers. Profiling relied on immunoSEQ multiplex PCR, and the TCRdb table lists in-frame clones only, not all of them. The sample shows around 100,000 clones, over 60% of them seen only once. Material: PBMCs. All receptors come from a man aged 25-45 years in good health and CMV-seropositive.

This chain uses TRBV5-4 with TRBJ2-3, with a tentative D call TRBD1 (5 bases). The CDR3 sequence is 16 residues long. CDR1 and CDR2 (germline): SGHNT, YYREEE (reference sequence). Trimming took off 3 bases at V and 0 bases at J, with 14 bases between the two ends. The CDR3 loop reads CASSSSDKRSTDTQYF. The CDR3 bases are TGTGCCAGCAGCTCATCGGACAAGCGTAGCACAGATACGCAGTATTTT. Based on the CDR3 plus reference TRBV5-4 and TRBJ2-3, the full variable domain is ETGVTQSPTHLIKTRGQQVTLRCSSQSGHNTVSWYQQALGQGPQFIFQYYREEENGRGNFPPRFSGLQFPNYSSELNVNALELDDSALYLCASSSSDKRSTDTQYFGPGTRLTVL.

The chain joins TRBV2 to TRBJ1-4; TRBD1 aligns across 7 bases. The CDR3 consists of 17 residues. Germline V gene sequence: CDR1 SNHLY, CDR2 FYNNEI. Trimming at V came to 4 bases and at J to 6 bases, leaving 14 bases not matched to a gene. The CDR3 sequence: CASSVSPRDRDDEKLFF. As DNA, the CDR3 is TGTGCCAGCAGTGTGTCCCCAAGAGACAGGGATGATGAAAAACTGTTTTTT.

Here the CDR3 reads CASSRPLETQYF. The CDR3 DNA follows: TGCGCCAGCAGCCGGCCCTTAGAGACCCAGTACTTC. The chain carries TRBV4-1 and TRBJ2-5; D gene ambiguous. V gave up 4 bases and J gave up 4 bases, with 7 bases separating them. The CDR3 runs 12 residues. The germline CDR1 and CDR2 sequences are MGHRA and YSYEKL.

The rearrangement uses TRBV5-1 and TRBJ1-2; perhaps TRBD1 as D (5 bases). CDR1 is SGHRS, CDR2 YFSETQ, per germline. The CDR3 contains 14 residues. Deletions cut 4 bases from V and 10 bases from J, with 20 bases between. The chain's CDR3 is CASSLRDRSEDYTF. The CDR3 region has the DNA TGCGCCAGCAGCCTCCGAGACAGATCCGAAGACTACACCTTC.

The chain uses TRBV7-9 and TRBJ1-5; D not resolved. This CDR3 is built from 12 residues. Trimming took off 1 base at V and 10 bases at J, with 8 bases between the two ends. CDR1 and CDR2 (germline): SEHNR, FQNEAQ (reference sequence). The CDR3 DNA follows: TGTGCCAGCAGCTTAGGCGAGGGCCCCCAGCATTTT. Its translation: CASSLGEGPQHF.

The genes are TRBV29-1 and TRBJ1-2, with TRBD1 matching over 8 bases. CDR3 length equals 13 residues. Per the germline V gene, CDR1 is SQVTM and CDR2 is ANQGSEA. After removal of 4 bases from V and 3 bases from J, the junction contained 4 bases not matched to a gene. The CDR3 sequence is CSVAQGADYGYTF. In nucleotides, the CDR3 is TGCAGCGTTGCGCAGGGGGCCGACTATGGCTACACCTTC.

The chain couples TRBV6-1 to TRBJ1-1; D is uncertain. Trimming stripped 2 bases from V and 0 bases from J, with 16 bases between. The CDR3 runs to 17 residues. Germline V gives CDR1 MNHNS, CDR2 SASEGT. CDR3 sequence: CASSERRAAYMNTEAFF. For the CDR3, the DNA is TGTGCCAGCAGTGAAAGGAGGGCAGCCTACATGAACACTGAAGCTTTCTTT.

V gene TRBV28 combines with J gene TRBJ1-1; D might be TRBD1 (6 bases). Germline CDR1 and CDR2: MDHEN and SYDVKM. CDR3 length: 13 amino acids. Trimming removed 10 bases from V and 0 bases from J, with 12 bases in between. The CDR3 here is CAITGRMNTEAFF. The CDR3 nucleotides read TGTGCCATTACAGGGAGAATGAACACTGAAGCTTTCTTT. Filled out from reference TRBV28 and TRBJ1-1, the complete variable domain reads DVKVTQSSRYLVKRTGEKVFLECVQDMDHENMFWYRQDPGLGLRLIYFSYDVKMKEKGDIPEGYSVSREKKERFSLILESASTNQTSMYLCAITGRMNTEAFFGQGTRLTVV.

The V call is TRBV5-4, the J call TRBJ2-3, with 7 bases identical to TRBD2. The CDR3 extends over 15 amino acids. Germline CDR1 and CDR2: SGHNT and YYREEE (reference sequence). The trim removed 1 base at V and 2 bases at J, leaving 4 bases unmatched. The CDR3 is CASSLLQRDTDTQYF. The CDR3 region has the DNA TGTGCCAGCAGCTTGTTGCAGCGGGACACAGATACGCAGTATTTT.

The chain combines TRBV11-3 with TRBJ1-5; D is undetermined. Per germline, CDR1 SGHNT and CDR2 YENEEA. V was pared by 0 bases and J by 6 bases, with 15 bases between. This CDR3 spans 16 amino acids. CDR3 protein: CASSLEAALEGQPQHF. As DNA, the CDR3 is TGTGCCAGCAGCTTAGAGGCAGCGCTGGAAGGTCAGCCCCAGCATTTT. Full variable domain (rest looked up from reference TRBV11-3 and TRBJ1-5): EAGVVQSPRYKIIEKKQPVAFWCNPISGHNTLYWYLQNLGQGPELLIRYENEEAVDDSQLPKDRFSAERLKGVDSTLKIQPAELGDSAVYLCASSLEAALEGQPQHFGDGTRLSIL.

This rearrangement joins TRBV25-1 to TRBJ2-5, with D perhaps matching TRBD2 (5 bases). The germline CDR1 and CDR2 sequences are MGHDK and SYGVNS. This CDR3 has 14 residues. Trimming removed 5 bases at V and 0 bases at J, with 10 bases between. Here the CDR3 reads CASSSPGNQETQYF. Here the CDR3 DNA reads TGTGCCAGCAGTTCCCCGGGGAACCAAGAGACCCAGTACTTC.

The chain's CDR3 is CASSLLTGKGTEAFF. The CDR3 DNA reads as TGTGCCAGCAGTTTATTGACCGGGAAGGGCACTGAAGCTTTCTTT. The rearrangement links TRBV28 to TRBJ1-1; D unclear. The V gene's germline CDR1 is MDHEN and CDR2 SYDVKM. V lost 1 base and J lost 4, with 13 bases in between. CDR3 length equals 15 residues.

The rearrangement uses TRBV28 and TRBJ1-4; 8 bases are shared with TRBD1. The J segment lost 7 bases and the V segment lost 7 bases, leaving 11 bases of the junction unmatched. CDR1 and CDR2 from the germline V gene are MDHEN and SYDVKM. The CDR3 is 15 amino acids. The CDR3 loop is CASMGQGAPGEKLFF. The CDR3 region has the DNA TGTGCCAGCATGGGGCAGGGGGCGCCTGGTGAAAAACTGTTTTTT.

This clone was picked up one time. An end of the junction differs from the germline gene, which may be a read error. The rearrangement uses TRBV30 and TRBJ1-1; D is uncertain. The germline V gene encodes CDR1 GTSNPN and CDR2 SVGIG (reference sequence). CDR3 length: 13 amino acids. CDR3 nucleotide sequence: TGTGCCTGGGGTGTACGGGTGAACACTGAAGCTTTCTTT. Its protein is CAWGVRVNTEAFF.

The rearrangement joins TRBV21-1 to TRBJ2-7; the listed D gene, TRBD2, was not tested against the DNA. TRBV21-1 is assigned pseudogene status. The CDR3 contains 11 residues. Written as DNA, the CDR3 is TGTGCCAGCAGTTTTATATGCGAGCAGTACTTC. Amino acid sequence: CASSFICEQYF.

V usage is TRBV30 and J usage is TRBJ1-5; a weak D match, TRBD1 (6 bases). The germline V gene has CDR1 GTSNPN and CDR2 SVGIG (reference sequence). Trimming removed 3 bases from V and 3 bases from J, with 15 bases in between. The CDR3 consists of 15 residues. CDR3 bases: TGTGCCTGGAGCCCACCGGGACACCTCAATCAGCCCCAGCATTTT. Translating gives CAWSPPGHLNQPQHF.

This clone appeared a few times. The V call is TRBV6-5, the J call TRBJ1-5; TRBD1 matches at 7 bases. The CDR3 loop spans 15 amino acids. J gave up 0 bases and V 8 bases, and 7 bases lay outside the gene matches. Germline V gives CDR1 MNHEY, CDR2 SVGAGI. CDR3 sequence reads: CASSRDRVSNQPQHF. The CDR3 DNA follows: TGTGCCAGCTCTAGGGACAGAGTTAGCAATCAGCCCCAGCATTTT.

The gene calls are TRBV7-9 and TRBJ2-3; D is possibly TRBD1 (5 bases). The ends were cut back, 4 bases at V and 0 bases at J, with 11 bases in the middle. The CDR3 consists of 15 residues. In germline, CDR1 is SEHNR, CDR2 FQNEAQ (reference sequence). CDR3 nucleotide sequence: TGTGCCAGCAGCTCCAGGGCAGGGAGCACAGATACGCAGTATTTT. Translating it yields CASSSRAGSTDTQYF. Drawing the rest from reference TRBV7-9 and TRBJ2-3, the complete variable domain is DTGVSQNPRHKITKRGQNVTFRCDPISEHNRLYWYRQTLGQGPEFLTYFQNEAQLEKSRLLSDRFSAERPKGSFSTLEIQRTEQGDSAMYLCASSSRAGSTDTQYFGPGTRLTVL.

The chain recombines TRBV30 with TRBJ1-2, with unresolved D. The germline gives CDR1 GTSNPN, CDR2 SVGIG (reference sequence). The CDR3 contains 13 residues. V was shortened by 8 bases and J by 0 bases, with 13 bases between the two germline ends. The chain's CDR3 is CAGYRGTNYGYTF. The CDR3 coding sequence is TGTGCCGGCTACCGGGGTACTAACTATGGCTACACCTTC.

This chain uses TRBV29-1 with TRBJ2-7; a possible D gene is TRBD1 (5 bases). The CDR3 runs 11 residues. Trimming took off 7 bases at V and 3 bases at J, with 10 bases between the two ends. Germline-derived CDR1 and CDR2 are SQVTM and ANQGSEA. CDR3 region: CSGRVDYEQYF. CDR3 coding DNA: TGCAGCGGCAGGGTAGACTACGAGCAGTACTTC.

The V call is TRBV30, the J call TRBJ1-2; 7 bases line up with TRBD1. V lost 2 bases and J lost 2; bases outside the gene matches: 5. The CDR3 runs to 14 residues. CDR1 and CDR2 (germline): GTSNPN, SVGIG (reference sequence). CDR3 DNA: TGTGCCTGGAGTATACAGGGGCCCAACTATGGCTACACCTTC. As protein: CAWSIQGPNYGYTF. The variable domain in full, completed from reference TRBV30 and TRBJ1-2, reads SQTIHQWPATLVQPVGSPLSLECTVEGTSNPNLYWYRQAAGRGLQLLFYSVGIGQISSEVPQNLSASRPQDRQFILSSKKLLLSDSGFYLCAWSIQGPNYGYTFGSGTRLTVV.

The chain joins TRBV7-9 to TRBJ2-5; D is undetermined. V lost 1 base and J lost 5, with 11 bases in between. The CDR3 is made up of 14 amino acids. CDR1 is SEHNR and CDR2 is FQNEAQ in the germline V gene (reference sequence). The CDR3 sequence: CASSLDGSGETQYF. For the CDR3, the DNA is TGTGCCAGCAGCTTAGACGGGTCCGGGGAGACCCAGTACTTC. Using reference TRBV7-9 and TRBJ2-5 for the parts outside the CDR3, the full variable domain is DTGVSQNPRHKITKRGQNVTFRCDPISEHNRLYWYRQTLGQGPEFLTYFQNEAQLEKSRLLSDRFSAERPKGSFSTLEIQRTEQGDSAMYLCASSLDGSGETQYFGPGTRLLVL.

The DNA of the CDR3 is TGTGCCAGCGGCCCGCAGAACGCGAACACCGGGGAGCTGTTTTTT. Protein: CASGPQNANTGELFF. The chain carries TRBV28 and TRBJ2-2; D gene uncertain. The V gene lost 8 bases and the J gene lost 0 bases, with 13 bases spanning the gap. Germline CDR1 is MDHEN and CDR2 is SYDVKM. There are 15 residues in the CDR3.

V and J are TRBV5-4 and TRBJ1-2; TRBD1 matches at 8 bases. This CDR3 spans 13 amino acids. After removal of 4 bases from V and 4 bases from J, the junction contained 3 bases not matched to a gene. Germline values: CDR1 SGHNT, CDR2 YYREEE (reference sequence). CDR3: CASSRGQGYGYTF. CDR3 nucleotide sequence: TGTGCCAGCAGCCGAGGACAGGGCTATGGCTACACCTTC.

This chain uses TRBV7-3 with TRBJ2-3; TRBD1 is a possible D gene (5 bases). The CDR3 is 15 residues long. Germline values: CDR1 SGHTA, CDR2 FQGTGA. Trimming left V 4 bases short and J 0 bases short, with 11 bases between. The CDR3 sequence: CASSSSGISTDTQYF. In nucleotides, the CDR3 is TGTGCCAGCAGCTCGTCAGGGATAAGCACAGATACGCAGTATTTT.

This chain links TRBV2 with TRBJ2-7, with D perhaps matching TRBD1 (6 bases). The CDR3 is 14 residues long. The germline V and J ends were trimmed by 6 bases and 1 base, with 13 bases remaining between them. CDR1 is SNHLY and CDR2 is FYNNEI in the germline V gene. The CDR3 loop is CASRADSGSYEQYF. CDR3 nucleotides: TGTGCCAGCAGGGCGGACAGCGGTTCCTACGAGCAGTACTTC.

The chain couples TRBV5-1 to TRBJ1-4, with 8 bases lining up with TRBD1. This CDR3 has 19 amino acids. CDR1 SGHRS and CDR2 YFSETQ come from the germline V gene. The trim removed 0 bases at V and 0 bases at J, leaving 10 bases unmatched. CDR3 sequence (DNA): TGCGCCAGCAGCTTGGGGTATGGGGGACAGGCTGCAACTAATGAAAAACTGTTTTTT. It is translated as CASSLGYGGQAATNEKLFF.

The J gene is TRBJ2-1, the V gene TRBV19; 9 bases are shared with TRBD1. Trimming at V came to 5 bases and at J to 12 bases, leaving 14 bases not matched to a gene. CDR1 and CDR2 (germline): LNHDA, SQIVND (reference sequence). The CDR3 is 15 amino acids. The CDR3 region is CASSPPGQGNRRQFF. The CDR3 nucleotides are TGTGCCAGTAGTCCCCCCGGACAGGGGAATAGGCGGCAGTTCTTC.

The chain recombines TRBV5-4 with TRBJ2-5; weak D call: TRBD1 (8 bases). The CDR3 covers 15 residues. From germline, CDR1 is SGHNT and CDR2 YYREEE (reference sequence). With 2 bases removed from V and 4 bases from J, the gap between germline ends came to 15 bases. The CDR3 bases are TGTGCCAGCAGCTTATTAACAGGGGGGGCAGAGACCCAGTACTTC. Translation: CASSLLTGGAETQYF.